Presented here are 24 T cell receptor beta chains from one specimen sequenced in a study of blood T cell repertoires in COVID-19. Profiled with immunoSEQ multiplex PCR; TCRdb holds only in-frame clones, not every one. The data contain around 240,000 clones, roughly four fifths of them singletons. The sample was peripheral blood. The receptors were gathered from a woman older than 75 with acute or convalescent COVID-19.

CDR3 DNA: TGTGCCAGCAGCTCCCGACAGGGGGTGCATGGCTACACCTTC. It translates to CASSSRQGVHGYTF. This chain uses TRBV7-9 with TRBJ1-2, with TRBD1 matching over 9 bases. Germline assignment: CDR1 SEHNR and CDR2 FQNEAQ (reference sequence). CDR3 length: 14 residues. Trimming at V came to 4 bases and at J to 6 bases, leaving 6 bases not matched to a gene.

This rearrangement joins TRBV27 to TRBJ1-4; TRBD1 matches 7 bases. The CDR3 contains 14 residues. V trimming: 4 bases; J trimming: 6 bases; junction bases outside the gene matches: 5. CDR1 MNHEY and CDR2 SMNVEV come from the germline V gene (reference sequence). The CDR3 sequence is CASSSGGLDEKLFF. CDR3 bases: TGTGCCAGCAGTTCAGGGGGATTGGATGAAAAACTGTTTTTT.

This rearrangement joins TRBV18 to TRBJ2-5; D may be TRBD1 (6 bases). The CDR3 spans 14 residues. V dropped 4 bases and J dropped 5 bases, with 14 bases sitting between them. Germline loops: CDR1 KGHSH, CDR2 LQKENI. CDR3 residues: CASSLSQGSETQYF. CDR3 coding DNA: TGTGCCAGCTCACTGTCACAGGGTAGCGAGACCCAGTACTTC.

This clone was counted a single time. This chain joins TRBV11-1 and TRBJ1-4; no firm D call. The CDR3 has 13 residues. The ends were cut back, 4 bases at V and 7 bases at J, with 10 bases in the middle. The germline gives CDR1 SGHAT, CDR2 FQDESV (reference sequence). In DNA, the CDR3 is TGTGCCAGCAGCTCGCGGAATGGTGAAAAACTGTTTTTT. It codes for CASSSRNGEKLFF. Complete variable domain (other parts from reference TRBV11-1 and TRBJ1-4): EAEVAQSPRYKITEKSQAVAFWCDPISGHATLYWYRQILGQGPELLVQFQDESVVDDSQLPKDRFSAERLKGVDSTLKIQPAELGDSAMYLCASSSRNGEKLFFGSGTQLSVL.

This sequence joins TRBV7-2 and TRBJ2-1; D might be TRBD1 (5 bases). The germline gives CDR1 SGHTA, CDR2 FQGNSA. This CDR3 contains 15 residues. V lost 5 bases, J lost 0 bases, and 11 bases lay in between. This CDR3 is CASSEGQNSYNEQFF. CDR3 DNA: TGTGCCAGCAGCGAAGGACAAAACTCCTACAATGAGCAGTTCTTC.

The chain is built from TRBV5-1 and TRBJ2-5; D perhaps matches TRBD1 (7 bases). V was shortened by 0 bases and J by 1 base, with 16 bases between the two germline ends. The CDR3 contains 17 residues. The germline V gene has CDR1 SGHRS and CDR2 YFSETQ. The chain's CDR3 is CASSLVPGQTSQETQYF. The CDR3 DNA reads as TGCGCCAGCAGCTTGGTTCCGGGACAGACTAGCCAAGAGACCCAGTACTTC.

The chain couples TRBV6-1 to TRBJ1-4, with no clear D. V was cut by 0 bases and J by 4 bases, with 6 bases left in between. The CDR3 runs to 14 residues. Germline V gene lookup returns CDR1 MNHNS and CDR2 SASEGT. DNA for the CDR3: TGTGCCAGCAGTGAAGCCGGGAGTAATGAAAAACTGTTTTTT. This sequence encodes CASSEAGSNEKLFF.

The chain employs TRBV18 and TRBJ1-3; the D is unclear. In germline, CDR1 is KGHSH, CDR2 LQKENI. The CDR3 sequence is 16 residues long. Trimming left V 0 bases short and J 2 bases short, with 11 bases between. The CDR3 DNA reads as TGTGCCAGCTCACCACCTTCGGGGTTTACTGGAAACACCATATATTTT. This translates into CASSPPSGFTGNTIYF. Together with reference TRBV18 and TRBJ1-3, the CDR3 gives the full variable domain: NAGVMQNPRHLVRRRGQEARLRCSPMKGHSHVYWYRQLPEEGLKFMVYLQKENIIDESGMPKERFSAEFPKEGPSILRIQQVVRGDSAAYFCASSPPSGFTGNTIYFGEGSWLTVV.

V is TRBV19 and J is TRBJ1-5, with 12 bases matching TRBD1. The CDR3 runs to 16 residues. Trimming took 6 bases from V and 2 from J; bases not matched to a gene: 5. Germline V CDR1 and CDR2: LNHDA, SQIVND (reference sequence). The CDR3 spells CASRGQGAIGNQPQHF. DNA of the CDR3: TGTGCCAGTAGGGGACAGGGGGCGATTGGCAATCAGCCCCAGCATTTT.

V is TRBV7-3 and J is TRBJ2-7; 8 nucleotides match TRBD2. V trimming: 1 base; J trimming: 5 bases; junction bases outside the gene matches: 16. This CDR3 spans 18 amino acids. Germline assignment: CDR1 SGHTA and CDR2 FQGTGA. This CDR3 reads CASSLRRPSTGGPHEQYF. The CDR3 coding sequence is TGTGCCAGCAGCTTAAGACGTCCCTCAACGGGAGGGCCCCACGAGCAGTACTTC.

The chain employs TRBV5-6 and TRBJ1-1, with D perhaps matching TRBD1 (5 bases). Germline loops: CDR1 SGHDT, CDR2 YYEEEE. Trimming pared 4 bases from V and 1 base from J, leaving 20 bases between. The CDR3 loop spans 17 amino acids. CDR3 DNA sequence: TGTGCCAGCAGCCGCGGGGGTGGGCCCCAGTCGAACACTGAAGCTTTCTTT. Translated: CASSRGGGPQSNTEAFF. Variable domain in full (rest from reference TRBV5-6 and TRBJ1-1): DAGVTQSPTHLIKTRGQQVTLRCSPKSGHDTVSWYQQALGQGPQFIFQYYEEEERQRGNFPDRFSGHQFPNYSSELNVNALLLGDSALYLCASSRGGGPQSNTEAFFGQGTRLTVV.

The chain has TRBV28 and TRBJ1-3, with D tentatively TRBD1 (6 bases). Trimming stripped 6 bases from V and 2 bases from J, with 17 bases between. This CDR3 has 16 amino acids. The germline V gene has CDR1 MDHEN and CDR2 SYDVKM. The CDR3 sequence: CASSYTQGPAGNTIYF. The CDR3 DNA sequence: TGTGCCAGCAGCTATACACAGGGCCCGGCTGGAAACACCATATATTTT.

This CDR3 reads CASSHGTSGSAGETQYF. In nucleotides, the CDR3 is TGCGCCAGCAGCCACGGGACTAGCGGGAGTGCGGGGGAGACCCAGTACTTC. V and J are TRBV5-1 and TRBJ2-5, with 14 bases fitting TRBD2. CDR3 length equals 17 residues. Germline CDR1 reads SGHRS; CDR2 reads YFSETQ. V gave up 4 bases and J gave up 5 bases; unmatched junction bases: 10.

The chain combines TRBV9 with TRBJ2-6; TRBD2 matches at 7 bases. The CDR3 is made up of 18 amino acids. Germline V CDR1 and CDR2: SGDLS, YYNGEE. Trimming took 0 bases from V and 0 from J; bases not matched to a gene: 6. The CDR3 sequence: CASSVVGLAVSGANVLTF. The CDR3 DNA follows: TGTGCCAGCAGCGTAGTTGGGCTAGCGGTCTCTGGGGCCAACGTCCTGACTTTC.

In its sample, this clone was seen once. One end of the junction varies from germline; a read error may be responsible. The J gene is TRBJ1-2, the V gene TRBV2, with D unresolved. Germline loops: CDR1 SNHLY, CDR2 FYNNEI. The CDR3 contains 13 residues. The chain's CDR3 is CASSDPGYYGYTF. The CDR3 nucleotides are TGTGCCAGCAGTGACCCTGGTTACTACGGCTACACCTTC.

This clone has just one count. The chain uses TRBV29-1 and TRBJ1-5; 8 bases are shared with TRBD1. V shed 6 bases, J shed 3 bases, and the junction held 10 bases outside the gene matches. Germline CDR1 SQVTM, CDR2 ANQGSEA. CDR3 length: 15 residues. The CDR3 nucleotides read TGCAGCGTGCCCACAGGGGGTCCCTTCAATCAGCCCCAGCATTTT. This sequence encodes CSVPTGGPFNQPQHF.

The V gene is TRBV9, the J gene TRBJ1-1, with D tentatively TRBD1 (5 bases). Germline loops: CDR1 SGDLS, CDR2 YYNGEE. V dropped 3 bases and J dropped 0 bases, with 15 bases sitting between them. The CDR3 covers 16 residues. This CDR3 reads CASSAGLYELNTEAFF. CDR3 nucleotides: TGTGCCAGCAGCGCGGGACTATATGAACTGAACACTGAAGCTTTCTTT.

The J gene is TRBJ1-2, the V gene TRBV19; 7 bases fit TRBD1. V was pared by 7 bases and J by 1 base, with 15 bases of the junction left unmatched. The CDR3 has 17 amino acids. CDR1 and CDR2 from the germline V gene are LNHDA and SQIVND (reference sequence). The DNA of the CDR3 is TGTGCCAGTAACCCGGGACAGAGTTTTGTTGTTAACTATGGCTACACCTTC. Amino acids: CASNPGQSFVVNYGYTF.

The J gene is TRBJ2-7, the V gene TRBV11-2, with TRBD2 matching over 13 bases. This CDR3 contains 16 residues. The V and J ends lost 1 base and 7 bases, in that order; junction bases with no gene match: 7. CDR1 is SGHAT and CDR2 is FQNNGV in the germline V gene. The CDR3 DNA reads TGTGCCAGCAGCTTAGTGTGGACTAGCGGGGGAGGAGAGCAGTACTTC. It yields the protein CASSLVWTSGGGEQYF.

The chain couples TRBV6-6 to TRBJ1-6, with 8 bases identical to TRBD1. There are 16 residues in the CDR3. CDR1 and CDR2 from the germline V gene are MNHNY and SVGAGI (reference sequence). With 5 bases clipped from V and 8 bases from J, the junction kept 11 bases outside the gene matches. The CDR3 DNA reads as TGTGCCAGCAGTCGCGGGACAGGCCCTTTGGATTCACCCCTCCACTTT. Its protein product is CASSRGTGPLDSPLHF.

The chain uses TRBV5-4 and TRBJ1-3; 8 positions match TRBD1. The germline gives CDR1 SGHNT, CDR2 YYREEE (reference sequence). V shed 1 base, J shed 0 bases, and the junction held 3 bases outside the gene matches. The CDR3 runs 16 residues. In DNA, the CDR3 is TGTGCCAGCAGCTTGTCGACAGGGGCCTCTGGAAACACCATATATTTT. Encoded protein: CASSLSTGASGNTIYF.

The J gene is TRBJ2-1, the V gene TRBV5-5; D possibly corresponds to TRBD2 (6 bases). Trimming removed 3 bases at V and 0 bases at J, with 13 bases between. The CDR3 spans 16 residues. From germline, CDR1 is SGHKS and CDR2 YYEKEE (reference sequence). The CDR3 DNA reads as TGTGCCAGCAGCTCAGGGAGCGGGTTCTCCTACAATGAGCAGTTCTTC. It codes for CASSSGSGFSYNEQFF. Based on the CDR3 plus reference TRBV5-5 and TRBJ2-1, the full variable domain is DAGVTQSPTHLIKTRGQQVTLRCSPISGHKSVSWYQQVLGQGPQFIFQYYEKEERGRGNFPDRFSARQFPNYSSELNVNALLLGDSALYLCASSSGSGFSYNEQFFGPGTRLTVL.

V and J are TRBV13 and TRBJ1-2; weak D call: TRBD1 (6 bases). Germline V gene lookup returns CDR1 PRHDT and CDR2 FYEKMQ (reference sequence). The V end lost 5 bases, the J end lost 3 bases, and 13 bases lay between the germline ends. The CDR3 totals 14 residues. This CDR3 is CASSRRNRDYGYTF. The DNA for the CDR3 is TGTGCCAGCAGCCGACGGAACAGGGACTATGGCTACACCTTC. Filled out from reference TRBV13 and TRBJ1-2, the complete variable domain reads AAGVIQSPRHLIKEKRETATLKCYPIPRHDTVYWYQQGPGQDPQFLISFYEKMQSDKGSIPDRFSAQQFSDYHSELNMSSLELGDSALYFCASSRRNRDYGYTFGSGTRLTVV.

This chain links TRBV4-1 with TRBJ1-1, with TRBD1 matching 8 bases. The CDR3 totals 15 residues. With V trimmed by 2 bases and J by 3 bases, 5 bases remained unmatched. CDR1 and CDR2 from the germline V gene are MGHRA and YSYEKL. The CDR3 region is CASSQMDREHTEAFF. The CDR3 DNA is TGCGCCAGCAGCCAAATGGACAGGGAGCACACTGAAGCTTTCTTT.